This T cell receptor (beta chain) emerged from a study of T cell responses to AZD1222 COVID-19 vaccine. Regarding the study as a whole: The repertoires were collected only after the peak T cell response. Variant regions that are unmutated are reportedly the target of nearly half of spike-specific TCRs.

This table comes from immunoSEQ multiplex PCR, and its TCRdb copy is limited to in-frame clones, with some not included. The sample shows some 150,000 clones, roughly 86% of them seen only once. As for this clone: Its matching antigen is unknown.

Trimming left V 2 bases short and J 1 base short, with 8 bases between. There are 14 residues in the CDR3. The germline CDR1 and CDR2 sequences are MNHEY and SVGEGT. The clonotype originates from an adult who received the MenACWY meningococcal vaccine as a control. The chain employs TRBV6-2 or TRBV6-3 and TRBJ1-1; D remains ambiguous. The material sequenced was peripheral blood, taken 28 days after the second dose of the MenACWY control vaccine. This CDR3 is CASSYLSGNTEAFF. The CDR3, as DNA: TGTGCCAGCAGTTACCTAAGCGGGAACACTGAAGCTTTCTTT.